This TCR beta chain was recovered during a study of blood T cell repertoires in COVID-19. Study-wide background: COVID-19 samples, acute and convalescent, were from the United States, Italy and Spain. PBMCs, B-cell-depleted T cells, or T cells provided the cDNA or gDNA that made up the material.

Original handling: Estimation of nucleated cell counts was performed using reference gene primer amplification. The table came from immunoSEQ multiplex PCR; TCRdb's copy has only in-frame clones and leaves some out. The V and J calls and clone size are taken from that table; D and trimming were inferred from the DNA. This sample has about 90,000 clones, with approximately 80% found just once. CDR1 KGHSH and CDR2 LQKENI come from the germline V gene. This CDR3 is built from 13 residues. Trimming removed 4 bases from V and 1 base from J, with 8 bases in between. This chain uses TRBV18 with TRBJ2-7; unclear D gene. The material sequenced was peripheral blood. The TCR originated in a man aged 50-60 years with acute or convalescent COVID-19. CDR3 DNA sequence: TGTGCCAGCTCACTAAGCGAGTCCTACGAGCAGTACTTC. Translation gives CASSLSESYEQYF.